The rows below give T cell receptor beta chains drawn from one sample of a study of cytomegalovirus exposure and HLA in healthy donors. Generated by immunoSEQ multiplex PCR, the TCRdb table keeps only in-frame clones and is missing some. In the table there are some 150,000 clones, 75% to 85% of which are singletons. Sequenced material: PBMCs. The receptors derive from a man younger than 40 in good health and CMV-seropositive. Each CDR3 is given with its conserved first and last residue. D genes are given only for firm matches. The listing skips clone size in some rows; elsewhere it reads once, few, many or a size class.

>-|TRBV6-1|TRBJ2-7|few
TGTGCCAGCAGTGAAGCGCCGCGAGGGCATGGGACCTACGAGCAGTACTTC
CASSEAPRGHGTYEQYF
>TRBD1|TRBV7-6|TRBJ2-2|-
TGTGCCAGCAGCTTAGGGACAGGGAACACCGGGGAGCTGTTTTTT
CASSLGTGNTGELFF
>TRBD2|TRBV7-3|TRBJ2-1|-
TGTGCCAGCAAAGCGGGACCCCTAATCCATGAGCAGTTCTTC
CASKAGPLIHEQFF
>-|TRBV28|TRBJ2-1|-
TGTGCCAGCGGTAGGGACTTAGGGCTTGAGCAGTTCTTC
CASGRDLGLEQFF
>-|TRBV10-3|TRBJ2-5|-
TGTGCCATCAGGTCCCAGGGGGAGACCCAGTACTTC
CAIRSQGETQYF
>-|TRBV9|TRBJ1-1|-
TGTGCCAGCAGCGACACGAACACTGAAGCTTTCTTT
CASSDTNTEAFF
>-|TRBV9|TRBJ2-7|-
TGTGCCAGCAGCGCACACAGACCCTCCTACGAGCAGTACTTC
CASSAHRPSYEQYF
>-|TRBV7-3|TRBJ2-1|-
TGTGCCAGCAGCCCCGCGTCCCTGAGTGAGCAGTTCTTC
CASSPASLSEQFF
>-|TRBV18|TRBJ2-7|-
TGTGCCAGCTCACCACCATACCACCGGGGCTACGAGCAGTACTTC
CASSPPYHRGYEQYF
>-|TRBV5-4|TRBJ2-3|few
TGTGCCAGCAGCTCGAGAGGGCGCAGCACAGATACGCAGTATTTT
CASSSRGRSTDTQYF
>-|TRBV4-1|TRBJ1-2|-
TGCGCCAGCAGCCAAGGGTGTTTCGGGGGCTACACCTTC
CASSQGCFGGYTF
>-|TRBV11-2|TRBJ1-1|-
TGTGCCAGCAGCTTAGAGGGGCAGCTTCACACTGAAGCTTTCTTT
CASSLEGQLHTEAFF
>TRBD2|TRBV6-1|TRBJ2-3|-
TGTGCCAGCGAGAGCGGGAGCGAAGATACGCAGTATTTT
CASESGSEDTQYF
>TRBD1|TRBV7-2|TRBJ1-1|-
TGTGCCAGCGGAACAGGGGCCTACACTGAAGCTTTCTTT
CASGTGAYTEAFF
>TRBD1|TRBV28|TRBJ2-4|-
TGTGCCAGCAGTTTATTTAGGGGACAGGGGGCAGCCAAAAACATTCAGTACTTC
CASSLFRGQGAAKNIQYF
>-|TRBV29-1|TRBJ1-4|-
TGCAGCGCCTCGGTGGGAGCAACTAATGAAAAACTGTTTTTT
CSASVGATNEKLFF
>-|TRBV27|TRBJ2-2|-
TGTGCCAGCAGTTTGGTGAGCGGACGATCTAACACCGGGGAGCTGTTTTTT
CASSLVSGRSNTGELFF
>-|TRBV27|TRBJ2-4|-
TGTGCCAGCAGGCCCGGGACTCACCCAGCCAAAAACATTCAGTACTTC
CASRPGTHPAKNIQYF
>TRBD1|TRBV5-1|TRBJ2-3|-
TGCGCCAGCAGCTTACAGGGGGCAGATACGCAGTATTTT
CASSLQGADTQYF
>-|TRBV18|TRBJ1-3|-
TGTGCCAGCTCCGCGGCCCGGAGCTCTGGAAACACCATATATTTT
CASSAARSSGNTIYF
>-|TRBV9|TRBJ1-2|few
TGTGCCAGCAGCCCCGGCCTCGAGGGAGATGGTGGCTACACCTTC
CASSPGLEGDGGYTF
>TRBD1|TRBV10-3|TRBJ1-2|-
TGTGCCATCACCGGGACAGGGAACTATGGCTACACCTTC
CAITGTGNYGYTF
>TRBD1|TRBV6-1|TRBJ2-7|-
TGTGCCAGCAGTGAGGGCTGGACAGGGAGTGAGCAGTACTTC
CASSEGWTGSEQYF
>TRBD1|TRBV7-3|TRBJ2-7|-
TGTGCCAGCAGCTTTGGGACAGGGAACGAGCAGTACTTC
CASSFGTGNEQYF
>-|TRBV9|TRBJ1-6|-
TGTGCCAGCAGCGCGGGGGAGAATTCACCCCTCCACTTT
CASSAGENSPLHF
>-|TRBV28|TRBJ1-1|-
TGTGCCAGCTCTCCCCGCACTGAAGCTTTCTTT
CASSPRTEAFF
>TRBD1|TRBV5-6|TRBJ2-7|-
TGTGCCAGCAGTCCTGACAGGGTCTCCTACGAGCAGTACTTC
CASSPDRVSYEQYF
>TRBD2|TRBV5-4|TRBJ2-5|-
TGTGCCGGACGGACTAGCGGGGGGCTACAAGAGACCCAGTACTTC
CAGRTSGGLQETQYF
>TRBD1|TRBV5-4|TRBJ1-1|-
TGTGCCAGCAGCTCCCCCTGGACAGGGTACACTGAAGCTTTCTTT
CASSSPWTGYTEAFF
>TRBD2|TRBV9|TRBJ2-1|-
TGTGCCAGCAGCGTAGACCCTAGCGGGAGAGGGGCAAGGAATGAGCAGTTCTTC
CASSVDPSGRGARNEQFF
>TRBD1|TRBV28|TRBJ1-4|-
TGTGCCAGCAGACGGGACAGAGCCTCTAATGAAAAACTGTTTTTT
CASRRDRASNEKLFF
>-|TRBV10-3|TRBJ2-7|-
TGTGCCTCAGACTCCGACGGATTCTACGAGCAGTACTTC
CASDSDGFYEQYF
>-|TRBV7-3|TRBJ1-5|once
TGTGCCAGCACCCTCCGGGAGCCCCAGCATTTT
CASTLREPQHF
>TRBD2|TRBV27|TRBJ2-3|few
TGTGCCAGCAGGGGGGTACTAGCGGGGGAAACAGATACGCAGTATTTT
CASRGVLAGETDTQYF
>-|TRBV4-3|TRBJ2-6|-
TGCGCCAGCAGCCAAGGGACAACGCTTGGGGCCAACGTCCTGACTTTC
CASSQGTTLGANVLTF
>TRBD2|TRBV30|TRBJ2-5|-
TGTGCCTGGACCCGCGGGAGGGGGGGGGAGCAGTACTTC
CAWTRGRGGEQYF